This T cell receptor beta chain was identified in a study of blood T cell repertoires in COVID-19. Turning to the study itself: PBMCs, B-cell-depleted T cells, or T cells provided the cDNA or gDNA that made up the material.

Trimming cost V 5 bases and J 2 bases; bases outside gene matches: 7. The length of the CDR3 is 16 residues. Looked up from germline, CDR1 is SGHTA and CDR2 is FQGNSA. Clones were read by immunoSEQ multiplex PCR, and TCRdb kept only the in-frame ones, dropping some. The table shows approximately 250,000 clones, with over 70% occurring only once. This chain links TRBV7-2 with TRBJ2-3; TRBD2 matches at 10 bases. This TCR came from a human donor in a cohort sampled during active COVID-19. Sequencing was done on a sample of peripheral blood. DNA of the CDR3: TGTGCCAGCAGCCCGGGACTAGCGATAAACACAGATACGCAGTATTTT. It yields the protein CASSPGLAINTDTQYF. Full variable domain (outside the CDR3, taken from reference TRBV7-2 and TRBJ2-3): GAGVSQSPSNKVTEKGKDVELRCDPISGHTALYWYRQSLGQGLEFLIYFQGNSAPDKSGLPSDRFSAERTGGSVSTLTIQRTQQEDSAVYLCASSPGLAINTDTQYFGPGTRLTVL.